The sequence of this T cell receptor (beta chain) was determined in a study of T cells in Graves' hyperthyroidism and ophthalmopathy. For the study at large: Peripheral blood was obtained at initial diagnosis, preceding any treatment.

Those patients with uncontrolled infection, other autoimmune disease, pregnancy or lactation were excluded. Study-wide results and caveats: Ophthalmopathy could be told apart from stable hyperthyroidism with a 13 V-J model.

Losses at the gene ends were 6 bases for V and 7 bases for J; bases not matched to a gene: 13. CDR3 length equals 14 residues. Germline V CDR1 and CDR2: DFQATT, SNEGSKA (reference sequence). As for this clonotype: Its target is not known.

TCR beta CDR3 sequences were amplified from RNA transcripts. An initial round of RT-PCR targeting the TCR CDR3 relied on the HTBI primer set. TCRdb re-called the multiplex PCR reads with MiXCR, one entry per CDR3 protein. The sample carries approximately 600,000 distinct CDR3 sequences, more than 13% recorded once. V usage is TRBV20-1 and J usage is TRBJ2-7; 9 bases are shared with TRBD1. The TCR comes from a woman aged 18-29 years with Graves' ophthalmopathy. Sequences were obtained from blood. In DNA form, the CDR3 reads TGCAGTGCCATACTACAGGGGGCGCAGGGGGAGCAGTACTTC. It specifies CSAILQGAQGEQYF.